A single sample is the source of the 19 T cell receptor beta chains below, sequenced in a study of T cell responses to AZD1222 COVID-19 vaccine. Produced via immunoSEQ multiplex PCR; TCRdb's table is partial and in-frame only. Altogether 130,000 to 150,000 clones are present, around nine tenths being singletons, with the ten largest covering roughly 5%. Sequences were derived from peripheral blood, sampled on day 0 of AZD1222 vaccination. All receptors derive from an adult in good health.

The chain is built from TRBV28 and TRBJ2-4, with D unclear. Trimming removed 5 bases from V and 13 bases from J, with 12 bases in between. This CDR3 has 11 residues. Germline V gene data show CDR1 as MDHEN and CDR2 as SYDVKM. CDR3 amino acids: CASSETFWQYF. CDR3 DNA: TGTGCCAGCAGTGAGACCTTTTGGCAGTACTTC.

The chain combines TRBV3-1 (or the pseudogene TRBV3-2) with TRBJ2-3; TRBD1 agrees at 7 bases. Trimming at V came to 3 bases and at J to 6 bases, leaving 9 bases not matched to a gene. Germline V CDR1 and CDR2: LGHDT, YNNKEL (reference sequence). CDR3 length: 15 amino acids. This CDR3 is CASSHQAGQADTQYF. CDR3 DNA: TGTGCCAGCAGCCACCAGGCCGGACAGGCGGATACGCAGTATTTT.

The rearrangement uses TRBV7-3 and TRBJ1-4; possibly TRBD1 for D (5 bases). Trimming cost V 5 bases and J 8 bases, with 21 bases left between them. The CDR3 extends over 16 amino acids. Germline CDR1 is SGHTA and CDR2 is FQGTGA. CDR3 sequence (DNA): TGTGCCAGCAGCACGCCCCCCGGGGCATTGGCGGAAAAACTGTTTTTT. Translating gives CASSTPPGALAEKLFF. Combining the CDR3 with reference TRBV7-3 and TRBJ1-4 gives the whole variable domain GAGVSQTPSNKVTEKGKYVELRCDPISGHTALYWYRQSLGQGPEFLIYFQGTGAADDSGLPNDRFFAVRPEGSVSTLKIQRTERGDSAVYLCASSTPPGALAEKLFFGSGTQLSVL.

The gene calls are TRBV4-1 and TRBJ1-2, with D maybe TRBD1 (5 bases). The CDR3 contains 15 residues. Germline V lookup: CDR1 MGHRA, CDR2 YSYEKL. The ends were cut back, 1 base at V and 6 bases at J, with 15 bases in the middle. The CDR3 loop reads CASSQGDPGVDGYTF. CDR3 coding DNA: TGCGCCAGCAGCCAAGGTGATCCGGGGGTTGATGGCTACACCTTC.

The rearrangement uses TRBV7-9 and TRBJ2-2, with a tentative D call TRBD1 (6 bases). CDR1 and CDR2 (germline): SEHNR, FQNEAQ (reference sequence). V was clipped by 5 bases and J by 3 bases, with 10 bases between them. The CDR3 has 14 amino acids. CDR3 sequence reads: CASSHQGYTGELFF. The CDR3 nucleotides are TGTGCCAGCAGCCATCAGGGGTACACCGGGGAGCTGTTTTTT.

The V and J genes are TRBV6-5 and TRBJ1-1; D remains ambiguous. V was shortened by 5 bases and J by 1 base, with 11 bases between the two germline ends. The CDR3 is made up of 14 amino acids. From germline, CDR1 is MNHEY and CDR2 SVGAGI. The CDR3 reads CASSTRVANTEAFF. CDR3 nucleotides: TGTGCCAGCAGTACCCGGGTAGCGAACACTGAAGCTTTCTTT.

This chain connects TRBV4-1 to TRBJ2-5; TRBD1 agrees at 10 bases. Per the germline V gene, CDR1 is MGHRA and CDR2 is YSYEKL. V lost 3 bases and J lost 5; bases outside the gene matches: 6. The CDR3 sequence is 15 residues long. CDR3 in DNA: TGCGCCAGCAGCCACTCGCGGACAGGGGGTGAGACCCAGTACTTC. It encodes CASSHSRTGGETQYF.

V gene TRBV29-1 combines with J gene TRBJ2-2; the match to TRBD1 covers 8 bases. Trimming took 7 bases from V and 4 from J; bases not matched to a gene: 8. CDR3 size: 14 residues. Germline CDR1 is SQVTM and CDR2 is ANQGSEA. The CDR3 sequence: CSASDRAVTGELFF. Here the CDR3 DNA reads TGCAGCGCCTCGGACAGGGCGGTCACCGGGGAGCTGTTTTTT.

This clone was seen a single time. The V call is TRBV6-5, the J call TRBJ1-1; 8 bases line up with TRBD1. This CDR3 comprises 13 residues. Germline values: CDR1 MNHEY, CDR2 SVGAGI. The V gene end was trimmed by 6 bases and the J gene end by 6 bases; junction bases not matched to a gene: 6. Here the CDR3 reads CASSGQGRAEAFF. Here the CDR3 DNA reads TGTGCCAGCAGCGGACAGGGTCGCGCTGAAGCTTTCTTT.

The V call is TRBV3-1 (or the pseudogene TRBV3-2), the J call TRBJ1-5; 8 bases line up with TRBD1. Germline-derived CDR1 and CDR2 are LGHDT and YNNKEL (reference sequence). V shed 1 base, J shed 6 bases, and the junction held 5 bases outside the gene matches. The CDR3 has 15 residues. CDR3 coding DNA: TGTGCCAGCAGCCAAGGGAGGACAGGGCTTCAGCCCCAGCATTTT. Residues: CASSQGRTGLQPQHF.

The rearrangement uses TRBV3-1 (or the pseudogene TRBV3-2) and TRBJ1-6; D perhaps matches TRBD1 (5 bases). This CDR3 spans 16 amino acids. V shed 1 base and J shed 0 bases, with 7 bases lying between them. Germline CDR1 is LGHDT and CDR2 is YNNKEL (reference sequence). In nucleotides, the CDR3 is TGTGCCAGCAGCCAAGGTGGGGCCTCCTATAATTCACCCCTCCACTTT. As protein: CASSQGGASYNSPLHF.

The gene calls are TRBV19 and TRBJ1-5; 9 bases fit TRBD1. The CDR3 contains 15 residues. With V trimmed by 5 bases and J by 5 bases, 7 bases remained unmatched. Germline values: CDR1 LNHDA, CDR2 SQIVND (reference sequence). The CDR3 spells CASSPAGDRDQPQHF. The CDR3 DNA reads as TGTGCCAGTAGTCCAGCCGGGGACAGGGATCAGCCCCAGCATTTT.

Turning to this clone: Other DNA sequences within the sample encode an identical CDR3. V is TRBV9 and J is TRBJ2-3, with TRBD2 matching 7 bases. With 6 bases clipped from V and 0 bases from J, the junction kept 1 base outside the gene matches. This CDR3 is 13 amino acids long. Germline V gives CDR1 SGDLS, CDR2 YYNGEE. This chain's CDR3 is CASTGGSTDTQYF. CDR3 DNA: TGTGCCAGCACCGGGGGGAGCACAGATACGCAGTATTTT. The variable domain in full, with the rest retrieved from reference TRBV9 and TRBJ2-3, is DSGVTQTPKHLITATGQRVTLRCSPRSGDLSVYWYQQSLDQGLQFLIQYYNGEERAKGNILERFSAQQFPDLHSELNLSSLELGDSALYFCASTGGSTDTQYFGPGTRLTVL.

The J gene is TRBJ1-5, the V gene TRBV5-4; the match to TRBD1 covers 8 bases. This CDR3 is built from 14 residues. V shed 4 bases and J 3 bases; nucleotides not matched to a gene: 3. CDR1 is SGHNT, CDR2 YYREEE, per germline (reference sequence). The CDR3 spells CASSQQGVNQPQHF. The CDR3 DNA follows: TGTGCCAGCAGCCAACAGGGGGTCAATCAGCCCCAGCATTTT.

The chain is built from TRBV14 and TRBJ2-5, with D uncertain. Trimming removed 4 bases at V and 3 bases at J, with 18 bases between. This CDR3 has 16 amino acids. The germline V gene encodes CDR1 SGHDN and CDR2 FVKESK. The CDR3 DNA reads TGTGCCAGCAGCCGGTCCCGCGACCCAACCAAAGAGACCCAGTACTTC. Its translation is CASSRSRDPTKETQYF.

This clone occurred once. V usage is TRBV6-5 and J usage is TRBJ2-1; D is undetermined. Per germline, CDR1 MNHEY and CDR2 SVGAGI. The CDR3 is made up of 12 amino acids. The germline V and J ends were trimmed by 0 bases and 7 bases, with 4 bases remaining between them. The CDR3 loop reads CASSYSGNEQFF. The CDR3 nucleotides read TGTGCCAGCAGTTACTCGGGGAATGAGCAGTTCTTC.

The CDR3 DNA is TGTGCCAGCAGACATGGAGGTGCCAGCGGGGGATACAATGAGCAGTTCTTC. As protein: CASRHGGASGGYNEQFF. The chain carries TRBV5-4 and TRBJ2-1, with 8 bases fitting TRBD2. Germline CDR1 reads SGHNT; CDR2 reads YYREEE (reference sequence). V trimming: 5 bases; J trimming: 4 bases; junction bases outside the gene matches: 14. The CDR3 runs 17 residues.

The sample holds one count of this clone. The V and J genes are TRBV2 and TRBJ1-6; D remains ambiguous. The germline gives CDR1 SNHLY, CDR2 FYNNEI. The CDR3 spans 16 residues. V was shortened by 7 bases and J by 0 bases, with 13 bases between the two germline ends. The CDR3 here is CASNEGRSSYNSPLHF. The CDR3 nucleotides read TGTGCCAGCAACGAAGGGAGGAGCTCCTATAATTCACCCCTCCACTTT.

V is TRBV19 and J is TRBJ1-5; D is possibly TRBD1 (5 bases). CDR1 is LNHDA and CDR2 is SQIVND in the germline V gene (reference sequence). The CDR3 length is 14 residues. The V end was cut by 7 bases, the J end by 10 bases, with 20 bases between. This chain's CDR3 is CASTHGGIAVPQHF. Here the CDR3 DNA reads TGTGCCAGTACCCACGGGGGGATAGCTGTTCCCCAGCATTTT.